This T cell receptor beta chain was recorded in a study of a mutant IDH1 vaccine in newly diagnosed glioma. This clone is a singleton in its sample. Its antigen is undetermined. This table comes from immunoSEQ multiplex PCR, and its TCRdb copy is limited to in-frame clones, with some not included. The sample records approximately 50,000 clones, around 86% being singletons. The V segment lost 6 bases and the J segment 3 bases; nucleotides outside the gene matches: 5. Per germline, CDR1 MRHNA and CDR2 SNTAGT. CDR3 size: 14 residues. Time point specified: week 23, last vaccination. Each vaccine dose was 300 ug of mutant IDH1 20-mer peptide, with topical imiquimod.

The chain combines TRBV6-4 with TRBJ2-7; the match to TRBD1 covers 10 bases. This TCR was recovered from a man aged 40-49 years with glioma. Sequences were derived from PBMCs, sampled from a glioma patient whose treatment included an IDH1 peptide vaccine. The CDR3 DNA reads TGTGCCAGCAGCGGCCGGGACAGGGGCTACGAGCAGTACTTC. Amino acid sequence: CASSGRDRGYEQYF.